The sequence of this T cell receptor beta chain was determined in a study of cytomegalovirus exposure and HLA in healthy donors. Comment on this clone: Its antigen is undetermined.

PCR involved 60 Vbeta and 13 Jbeta primers. The assay was immunoSEQ multiplex PCR, and TCRdb's table has in-frame clones only and misses some. The sample holds approximately 79,000 clones. In germline, CDR1 is SGDLS, CDR2 YYNGEE. Trimming stripped 0 bases from V and 10 bases from J, with 8 bases between. This CDR3 contains 12 residues. Findings and limits, study-wide: Highly shared variants forming one cluster were likely a sequencing artifact. Earlier results showed most TCR beta V segments being productive about 87% or about 30% of the time.

Sequenced sample: PBMCs. The chain uses TRBV9 and TRBJ2-1; D is unresolved. This TCR was recovered from a boy younger than 18 in good health and CMV-seronegative. The CDR3 region has the DNA TGTGCCAGCAGCGTAGGCAGCGAGGAGCAGTTCTTC. The encoded protein is CASSVGSEEQFF. The full variable domain, its missing parts supplied by reference TRBV9 and TRBJ2-1, is DSGVTQTPKHLITATGQRVTLRCSPRSGDLSVYWYQQSLDQGLQFLIQYYNGEERAKGNILERFSAQQFPDLHSELNLSSLELGDSALYFCASSVGSEEQFFGPGTRLTVL.